Below, 18 T cell receptor beta chains from the same sample are listed, as sequenced in a study of T cells in women clearing cervical HPV infection. The method was immunoSEQ multiplex PCR; TCRdb's version includes in-frame clones alone and lacks a portion of them. Its table records roughly 12,000 clones. Material: blood buffy coat. The receptor source for this set is a woman between 18 and 70 years old with a cervical HPV16 infection that either progressed to CIN3+ or cleared (not recorded which).

The sequenced part of the CDR3 DNA is TGCAGTGCTACTCCGGGGGGGCCTTCACCG. Protein sequence: CSATPGGPSP. The full CDR3 reads CSATPGGPSPLFF. The genes are TRBV20-1 and TRBJ2-2, with 8 bases fitting TRBD2. The read ends 3 residues early relative to the CDR3; the germline J gene fills the gap. Germline V gene sequence: CDR1 DFQATT, CDR2 SNEGSKA (reference sequence). This CDR3 has 13 residues.

As to this clone: The read ends 3 residues early relative to the CDR3; the germline J gene fills the gap. The chain carries TRBV7-3 and TRBJ2-1, with D possibly TRBD1 on 7 matching bases. This CDR3 has 15 residues. Trimming removed 5 bases from V and 6 bases from J, with 17 bases in between. Germline V gene data show CDR1 as SGHTA and CDR2 as FQGTGA. CDR3 in amino acids: CASSRAGTVLNEQFF. The sequenced part of the CDR3 DNA is TGTGCCAGCAGCAGGGCGGGGACAGTTCTCAATGAG.

Comments on this clone: The CDR3 end falls 3 residues outside the read, so it is completed with the germline J gene. The chain recombines TRBV6-1 with TRBJ1-1; D is unclear. The V gene lost 4 bases and the J gene lost 0 bases, with 6 bases spanning the gap. This CDR3 is built from 13 residues. Germline CDR1 is MNHNS and CDR2 is SASEGT. CDR3 in amino acids: CASSGGMNTEAFF. CDR3 DNA, as far as it was read: TGTGCCAGCAGTGGAGGCATGAACACTGAA.

Notes on this clone: The read is 3 residues too short to cover the CDR3 end, so that end is filled in from the germline J gene. The chain recombines TRBV5-1 with TRBJ2-2, with 9 bases that match TRBD1. The length of the CDR3 is 16 residues. Per the germline V gene, CDR1 is SGHRS and CDR2 is YFSETQ. The CDR3 here is CASRDRAFSGANVLFF. The sequenced CDR3 bases are TGCGCCAGCCGGGACAGGGCTTTCTCTGGGGCCAACGTG.

About this clone: The read comes to an end 3 residues before the CDR3 does, leaving the germline J gene to fill in the end. The gene calls are TRBV4-1 and TRBJ1-1; the match to TRBD1 covers 7 bases. V was pared by 0 bases and J by 6 bases, with 7 bases of the junction left unmatched. Germline V CDR1 and CDR2: MGHRA, YSYEKL. The CDR3 length is 15 residues. The CDR3 loop is CASSQETGNGAEAFF. The CDR3 bases that were read are TGCGCCAGCAGCCAAGAGACAGGGAACGGCGCTGAA.

Remarks on this clone: The CDR3 end falls 3 residues outside the read, so it is completed with the germline J gene. This chain connects TRBV5-1 to TRBJ1-2; D is possibly TRBD1 (6 bases). The V end lost 4 bases, the J end lost 3 bases, and 13 bases lay between the germline ends. CDR1 SGHRS and CDR2 YFSETQ come from the germline V gene. The CDR3 covers 14 residues. CDR3 DNA, as far as it was read: TGCGCCAGCAGCCCCAGGCAGGGGCACTATGGC. Amino acids: CASSPRQGHYG. The whole CDR3 protein reads CASSPRQGHYGYTF.

Concerning this clone itself: Other DNA sequences in this specimen translate into the identical CDR3. The CDR3 loop reads CSVGRGYYNEQFF. Partial CDR3 DNA: TGCAGCGTTGGCAGGGGGTACTACAATGAG. This rearrangement joins TRBV29-1 to TRBJ2-1; 7 positions agree with TRBD1. Coverage ceases 3 residues before the CDR3 finishes, and the germline J gene fills in the end. The CDR3 is 13 residues long. Looked up from germline, CDR1 is SQVTM and CDR2 is ANQGSEA. J lost 3 bases, V lost 4 bases, and 3 bases had no gene match.

Its frequency marks this clone as medium-sized. The read terminates 3 residues ahead of where the CDR3 ends, so the germline J gene completes it. The chain links TRBV6-2 or TRBV6-3 to TRBJ1-5; TRBD1 is a possible D gene (6 bases). V lost 6 bases and J 0 bases, leaving 12 bases between the germline ends. The CDR3 contains 15 residues. Germline V lookup: CDR1 MNHEY, CDR2 SVGEGT. Partial CDR3 DNA: TGTGCCAGCAGATGGGACAACCTTAGCAATCAGCCC. It yields the protein CASRWDNLSNQP. The complete CDR3 protein is CASRWDNLSNQPQHF.

On this clone itself: Coverage ceases 3 residues before the CDR3 finishes, and the germline J gene fills in the end. The gene calls are TRBV5-1 and TRBJ1-6; perhaps TRBD1 as D (5 bases). CDR3 length equals 16 residues. The V and J ends lost 4 bases and 5 bases respectively, with 16 bases between them. Germline V gene lookup returns CDR1 SGHRS and CDR2 YFSETQ. CDR3 DNA, as far as it was read: TGCGCCAGCAGCGTGGGGGGACGGGGGAATAATTCACCC. It yields the protein CASSVGGRGNNSP. The CDR3, in full, reads CASSVGGRGNNSPLHF.

Points on this clone: The sequenced fragment ends 3 residues before the CDR3 boundary, so the rest is inferred from the germline J gene. The chain has TRBV18 and TRBJ2-2; the D gene is possibly TRBD1 (6 bases). Germline V lookup: CDR1 KGHSH, CDR2 LQKENI. CDR3 size: 14 residues. CDR3 sequence: CASSREGRGSPLFF. CDR3 bases read: TGTGCCAGCTCACGAGAGGGCAGGGGTTCACCG.

Remarks on this clone: The read finishes 3 residues shy of the CDR3 end, and the germline J gene is used to complete it. V usage is TRBV6-2 or TRBV6-3 and J usage is TRBJ2-3; weak D call: TRBD1 (6 bases). Trimming cost V 5 bases and J 0 bases, with 15 bases left between them. This CDR3 is 16 amino acids long. Germline CDR1 reads MNHEY; CDR2 reads SVGEGT. CDR3 protein: CASSPRGYSSTDTQYF. The CDR3 bases that were read are TGTGCCAGCAGTCCCAGGGGCTATTCTAGCACAGATACG.

A note on this clone: The read ends 3 residues shy of where the CDR3 ends; the end is completed using the germline J gene. J is TRBJ2-5 and V is TRBV10-3, with D possibly matching TRBD2 (6 bases). The CDR3 has 14 amino acids. V lost 4 bases to trimming and J lost 3 bases, with 12 bases between them. Germline values: CDR1 ENHRY, CDR2 SYGVKD. The DNA read from the CDR3 is TGTGCCATCAGTGGTGGAGGGGTGGAAGAGACC. Its translation: CAISGGGVEET. From start to end, the CDR3 is CAISGGGVEETQYF.

This clone registers medium-sized by frequency. The CDR3 spells CAWSATGWGAEAFF. The DNA read from the CDR3 is TGTGCCTGGAGTGCGACCGGGTGGGGGGCTGAA. This rearrangement joins TRBV30 to TRBJ1-1; tentative D call: TRBD1 (5 bases). The read gets to within 3 residues of the CDR3 end, and the germline J gene fills in the rest. The CDR3 consists of 14 residues. CDR1 and CDR2 (germline): GTSNPN, SVGIG (reference sequence). Deletions cut 1 base from V and 6 bases from J, with 15 bases between.

A note on this clone: With the read ending 3 residues before the CDR3 end, the germline J gene is used to fill in that end. The chain recombines TRBV19 with TRBJ2-4; TRBD2 matches 13 bases. This CDR3 spans 17 amino acids. The V gene's germline CDR1 is LNHDA and CDR2 SQIVND (reference sequence). The CDR3 spells CASSTGLAGPADWVQYF. The CDR3 DNA, read in part, is TGTGCCAGTAGTACGGGACTAGCGGGGCCCGCGGATTGGGTT.

Comment on this clone: The CDR3 extends 3 residues past the end of the read, so its final part is completed from the germline J gene. The chain has TRBV7-9 and TRBJ2-3; no clear D gene. CDR3 size: 12 residues. Germline CDR1 and CDR2: SEHNR and FQNEAQ (reference sequence). The CDR3 protein is CASSEQEETQYF. CDR3 DNA, as far as it was read: TGTGCCAGCAGCGAGCAGGAAGAGACG.

By frequency, this clone registers medium-sized (0.01 to 0.1%). Read sequence stops 3 residues before the CDR3 end, and the germline J gene provides the missing end. The chain recombines TRBV7-2 with TRBJ2-3; TRBD2 aligns across 8 bases. The CDR3 extends over 15 amino acids. The V gene end was trimmed by 4 bases and the J gene end by 5 bases; junction bases not matched to a gene: 8. Germline assignment: CDR1 SGHTA and CDR2 FQGNSA. The CDR3 DNA, read in part, is TGTGCCAGCAGCTCGGGACTAGTTTTCGGAGATACG. Residues: CASSSGLVFGDT. The entire CDR3 protein reads CASSSGLVFGDTQYF.

As regards this clone: The read terminates 3 residues before the CDR3 end, so the remaining end is supplied by the germline J gene. This chain uses TRBV7-8 with TRBJ1-1; TRBD1 agrees at 8 bases. Germline CDR1 SGHVS, CDR2 FQNEAQ. With V trimmed by 5 bases and J by 3 bases, 5 bases remained unmatched. The CDR3 covers 14 residues. CDR3 DNA (partial): TGTGCCAGCAGCACGGACAGGGAATACACTGAA. Residues: CASSTDREYTE. The full CDR3 protein reads CASSTDREYTEAFF.

Concerning this clone itself: The read finishes 3 residues shy of the CDR3 end, and the germline J gene is used to complete it. The chain carries TRBV20-1 and TRBJ2-1; no definite D call. CDR1 DFQATT and CDR2 SNEGSKA come from the germline V gene (reference sequence). The CDR3 runs 13 residues. V gave up 4 bases and J gave up 9 bases, with 16 bases separating them. The CDR3 is CSANTLLPGEQFF. The CDR3 DNA, read in part, is TGCAGTGCTAACACCCTCTTGCCTGGTGAG.